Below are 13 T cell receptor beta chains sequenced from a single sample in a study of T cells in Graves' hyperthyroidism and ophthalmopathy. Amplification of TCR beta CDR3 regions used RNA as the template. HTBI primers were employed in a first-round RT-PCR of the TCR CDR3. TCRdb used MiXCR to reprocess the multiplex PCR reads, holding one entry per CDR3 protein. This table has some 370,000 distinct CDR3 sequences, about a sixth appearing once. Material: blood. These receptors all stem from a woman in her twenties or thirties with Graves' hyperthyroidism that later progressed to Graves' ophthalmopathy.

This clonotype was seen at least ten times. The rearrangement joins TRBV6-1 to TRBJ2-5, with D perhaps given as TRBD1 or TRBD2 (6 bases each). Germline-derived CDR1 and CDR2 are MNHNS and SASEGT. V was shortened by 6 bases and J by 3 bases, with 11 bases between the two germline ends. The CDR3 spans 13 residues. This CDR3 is CASREGGEETQYF. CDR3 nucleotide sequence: TGTGCCAGCAGGGAGGGGGGTGAAGAGACCCAGTACTTC.

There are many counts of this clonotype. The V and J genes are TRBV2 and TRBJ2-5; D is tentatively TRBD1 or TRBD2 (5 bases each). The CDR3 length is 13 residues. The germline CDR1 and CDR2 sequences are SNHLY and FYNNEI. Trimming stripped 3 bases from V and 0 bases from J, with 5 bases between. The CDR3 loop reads CASSEGHQETQYF. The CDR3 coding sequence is TGTGCCAGCAGTGAGGGACACCAAGAGACCCAGTACTTC.

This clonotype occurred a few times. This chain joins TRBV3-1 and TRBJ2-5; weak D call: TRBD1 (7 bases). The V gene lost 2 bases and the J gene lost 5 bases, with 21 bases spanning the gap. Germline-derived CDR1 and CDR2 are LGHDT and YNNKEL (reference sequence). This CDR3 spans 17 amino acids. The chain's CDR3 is CASSQMGGPGGLETQYF. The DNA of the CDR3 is TGTGCCAGCAGCCAAATGGGGGGACCAGGGGGGTTGGAGACCCAGTACTTC.

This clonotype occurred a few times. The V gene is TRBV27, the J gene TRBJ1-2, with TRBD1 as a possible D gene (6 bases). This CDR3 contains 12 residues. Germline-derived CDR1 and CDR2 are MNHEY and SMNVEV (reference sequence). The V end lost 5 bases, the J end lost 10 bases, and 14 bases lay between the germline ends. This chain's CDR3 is CASSPGTSVYTF. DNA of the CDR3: TGTGCCAGCAGTCCCGGGACATCAGTCTACACCTTC.

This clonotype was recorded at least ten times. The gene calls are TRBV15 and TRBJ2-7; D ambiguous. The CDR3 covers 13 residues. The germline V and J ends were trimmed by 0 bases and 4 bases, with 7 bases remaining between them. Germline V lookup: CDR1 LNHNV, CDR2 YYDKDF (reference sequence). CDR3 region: CATSREIGYEQYF. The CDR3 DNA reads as TGTGCCACCAGCAGAGAAATAGGTTACGAGCAGTACTTC.

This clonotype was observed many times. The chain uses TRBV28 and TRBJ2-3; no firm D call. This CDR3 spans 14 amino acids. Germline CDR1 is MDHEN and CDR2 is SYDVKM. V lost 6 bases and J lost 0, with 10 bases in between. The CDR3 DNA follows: TGTGCCAGCAGACGAGCGTCTAGCACAGATACGCAGTATTTT. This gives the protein CASRRASSTDTQYF.

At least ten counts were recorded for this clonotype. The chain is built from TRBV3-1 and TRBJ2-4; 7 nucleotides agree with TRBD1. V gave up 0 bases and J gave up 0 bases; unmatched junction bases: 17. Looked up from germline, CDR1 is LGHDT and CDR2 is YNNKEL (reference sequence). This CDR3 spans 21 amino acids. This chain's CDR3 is CASSQDKGAVVPSLAKNIQYF. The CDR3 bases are TGTGCCAGCAGCCAAGATAAGGGGGCCGTTGTACCCTCTTTAGCCAAAAACATTCAGTACTTC.

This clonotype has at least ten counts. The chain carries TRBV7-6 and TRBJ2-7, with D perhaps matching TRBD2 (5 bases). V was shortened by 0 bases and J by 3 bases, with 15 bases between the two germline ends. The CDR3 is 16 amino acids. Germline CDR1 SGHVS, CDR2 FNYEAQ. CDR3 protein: CASSLAAGETFYEQYF. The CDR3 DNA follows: TGTGCCAGCAGCTTAGCGGCGGGCGAGACCTTCTACGAGCAGTACTTC.

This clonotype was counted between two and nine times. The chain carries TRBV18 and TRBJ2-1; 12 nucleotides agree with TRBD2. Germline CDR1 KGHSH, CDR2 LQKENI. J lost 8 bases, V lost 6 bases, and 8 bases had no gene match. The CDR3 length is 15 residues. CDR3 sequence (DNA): TGTGCCAGCTCTCCGACTAGCGGGAGTGGGTATGAGCAGTTCTTC. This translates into CASSPTSGSGYEQFF. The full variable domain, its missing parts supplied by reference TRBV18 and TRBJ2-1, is NAGVMQNPRHLVRRRGQEARLRCSPMKGHSHVYWYRQLPEEGLKFMVYLQKENIIDESGMPKERFSAEFPKEGPSILRIQQVVRGDSAAYFCASSPTSGSGYEQFFGPGTRLTVL.

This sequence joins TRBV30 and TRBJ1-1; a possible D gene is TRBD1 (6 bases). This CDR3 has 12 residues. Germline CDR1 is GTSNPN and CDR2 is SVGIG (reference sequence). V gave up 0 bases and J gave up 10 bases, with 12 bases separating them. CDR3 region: CAWSVGGPRAFF. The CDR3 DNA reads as TGTGCCTGGAGTGTAGGGGGACCACGAGCTTTCTTT.

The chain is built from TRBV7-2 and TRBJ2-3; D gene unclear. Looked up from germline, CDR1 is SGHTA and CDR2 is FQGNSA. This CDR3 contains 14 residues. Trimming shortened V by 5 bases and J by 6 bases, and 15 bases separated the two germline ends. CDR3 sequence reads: CASSPALPPDTQYF. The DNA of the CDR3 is TGTGCCAGCAGCCCCGCACTCCCCCCCGATACGCAGTATTTT.

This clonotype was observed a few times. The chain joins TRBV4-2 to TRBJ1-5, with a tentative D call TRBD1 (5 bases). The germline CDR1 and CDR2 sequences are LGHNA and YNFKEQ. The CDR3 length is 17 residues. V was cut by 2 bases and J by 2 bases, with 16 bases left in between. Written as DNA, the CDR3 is TGTGCCAGCAGCCAATCTGGGGGGGACGGGGGCAATCAGCCCCAGCATTTT. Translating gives CASSQSGGDGGNQPQHF.

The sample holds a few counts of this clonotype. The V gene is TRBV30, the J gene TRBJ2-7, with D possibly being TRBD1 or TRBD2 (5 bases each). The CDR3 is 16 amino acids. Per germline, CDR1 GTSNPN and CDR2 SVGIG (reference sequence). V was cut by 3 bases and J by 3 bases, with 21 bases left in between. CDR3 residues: CAWRRPYGAQIYEQYF. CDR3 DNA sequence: TGTGCCTGGAGACGACCCTACGGGGCGCAAATCTACGAGCAGTACTTC. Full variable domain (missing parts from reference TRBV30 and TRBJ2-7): SQTIHQWPATLVQPVGSPLSLECTVEGTSNPNLYWYRQAAGRGLQLLFYSVGIGQISSEVPQNLSASRPQDRQFILSSKKLLLSDSGFYLCAWRRPYGAQIYEQYFGPGTRLTVT.